This T cell receptor (beta chain) was recorded in a study of T cells after yellow fever vaccination. The study made its TCR cDNA through 5'RACE template switching. That step introduced a universal primer site along with UMIs. TCRdb reanalysed the 5' RACE reads using MiXCR and keeps one entry per CDR3 protein. The data contain hundreds of thousands of distinct CDR3 sequences, 13% of them singletons. Study outcomes and limitations: Post-booster repertoires contained most primary-vaccination clones again (roughly 97% CD4, roughly 90% CD8). CD4 and CD8 compartments shared a small share of clonotypes.

This clonotype turned up a few times. The antigen remains unidentified. This CDR3 comprises 14 residues. The germline CDR1 and CDR2 sequences are LNHDA and SQIVND (reference sequence). V lost 5 bases and J 5 bases, leaving 13 bases between the germline ends. The J gene is TRBJ2-1, the V gene TRBV19; possible D gene TRBD2, 5 bases. Source: PBMCs, taken on the day of the yellow fever booster vaccination. The clonotype originates from a man in his thirties or forties who received the YFV17D yellow fever vaccine. The chain's CDR3 is CASSLRGFNNEQFF. The CDR3 DNA reads as TGTGCCAGTAGTCTTCGCGGGTTCAACAATGAGCAGTTCTTC.